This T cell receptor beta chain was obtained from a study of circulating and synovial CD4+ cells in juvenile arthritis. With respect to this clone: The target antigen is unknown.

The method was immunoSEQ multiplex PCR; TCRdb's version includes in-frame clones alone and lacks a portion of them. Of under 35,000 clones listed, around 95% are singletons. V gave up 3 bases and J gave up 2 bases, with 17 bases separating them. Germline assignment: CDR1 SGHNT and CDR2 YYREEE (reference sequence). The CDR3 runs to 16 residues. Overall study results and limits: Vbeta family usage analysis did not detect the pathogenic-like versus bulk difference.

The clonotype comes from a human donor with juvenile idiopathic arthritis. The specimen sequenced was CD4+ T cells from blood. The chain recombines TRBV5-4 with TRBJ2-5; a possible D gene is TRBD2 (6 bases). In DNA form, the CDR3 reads TGTGCCAGCAGCTCGGCGGGCAGGAGGGTACAAGAGACCCAGTACTTC. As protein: CASSSAGRRVQETQYF.